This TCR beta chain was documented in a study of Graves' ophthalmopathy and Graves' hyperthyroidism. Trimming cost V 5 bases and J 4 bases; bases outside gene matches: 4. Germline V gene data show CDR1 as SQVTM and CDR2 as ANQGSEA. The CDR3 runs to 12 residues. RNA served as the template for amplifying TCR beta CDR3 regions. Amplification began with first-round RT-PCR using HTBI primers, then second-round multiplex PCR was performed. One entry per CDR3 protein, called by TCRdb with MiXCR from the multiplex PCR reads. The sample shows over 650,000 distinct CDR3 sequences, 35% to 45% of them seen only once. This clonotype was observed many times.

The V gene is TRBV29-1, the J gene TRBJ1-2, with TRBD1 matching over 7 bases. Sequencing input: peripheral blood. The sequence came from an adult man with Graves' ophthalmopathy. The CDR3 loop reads CSVLDRIYGYTF. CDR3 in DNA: TGCAGCGTTTTGGACAGGATCTATGGCTACACCTTC.